Listed below are T cell receptor beta chains from one sample, sequenced in a study of blood T cell repertoires in COVID-19. Repertoires were generated with immunoSEQ multiplex PCR, while TCRdb's copy carries only in-frame clones and drops some. The profile shows 20,000 to 25,000 clones, approximately 91% of them singletons. Sequenced input: peripheral blood. The receptors originated from a human donor in a cohort sampled during active COVID-19. The donor label of this sample is uncertain. CDR3s include the opening cysteine and the closing phenylalanine or tryptophan. D genes are given only for firm matches. The listing skips clone size in some rows; elsewhere it reads once, few, many or a size class.

j_gene: TRBJ2-7
abundance: -
v_gene: TRBV5-6
d_gene: -
CDR3aa: CASSSAYEQYF
CDR3nt: TGTGCCAGCAGCTCGGCCTACGAGCAGTACTTC

j_gene: TRBJ2-3
abundance: -
v_gene: TRBV5-1
d_gene: TRBD2
CDR3aa: CASSSGLAGVTDTQYF
CDR3nt: TGCGCCAGCAGCTCGGGACTAGCGGGAGTGACAGATACGCAGTATTTT

j_gene: TRBJ2-5
abundance: few
v_gene: TRBV10-3
d_gene: -
CDR3aa: CAISYGSPETQYF
CDR3nt: TGTGCCATCAGCTACGGGAGTCCGGAGACCCAGTACTTC

j_gene: TRBJ1-2
abundance: -
v_gene: TRBV24-1
d_gene: TRBD1
CDR3aa: CATSEGTGGTDGYTF
CDR3nt: TGTGCCACCAGTGAGGGAACAGGGGGAACGGATGGCTACACCTTC

j_gene: TRBJ1-5
abundance: -
v_gene: TRBV21-1
d_gene: -
CDR3aa: CASSKPGGLSNQPQHF
CDR3nt: TGTGCCAGCAGCAAACCAGGGGGTCTTAGCAATCAGCCCCAGCATTTT

j_gene: TRBJ2-4
abundance: -
v_gene: TRBV2
d_gene: -
CDR3aa: CASRGDLAKNIQYF
CDR3nt: TGTGCCAGCAGGGGAGACCTAGCCAAAAACATTCAGTACTTC

j_gene: TRBJ2-1
abundance: -
v_gene: TRBV12-5
d_gene: TRBD2
CDR3aa: CASGSRTEGLAGVGWGYNEQFF
CDR3nt: TGTGCTAGTGGTTCTCGGACAGAAGGACTAGCGGGAGTCGGGTGGGGCTACAATGAGCAGTTCTTC

j_gene: TRBJ1-4
abundance: -
v_gene: TRBV2
d_gene: -
CDR3aa: CASQGSGEKLFF
CDR3nt: TGTGCCAGCCAGGGTTCGGGTGAAAAACTGTTTTTT

j_gene: TRBJ2-1
abundance: -
v_gene: TRBV5-1
d_gene: TRBD2
CDR3aa: CASSPRLAGVDEQFF
CDR3nt: TGCGCCAGCAGCCCCCGTCTGGCGGGAGTAGATGAGCAGTTCTTC

j_gene: TRBJ1-1
abundance: -
v_gene: TRBV5-5
d_gene: -
CDR3aa: CASSMASTEAFF
CDR3nt: TGTGCCAGCAGCATGGCGAGCACTGAAGCTTTCTTT

j_gene: TRBJ2-1
abundance: -
v_gene: TRBV5-4
d_gene: TRBD2
CDR3aa: CASSLPRRGTSGSGEQFF
CDR3nt: TGTGCCAGCAGCTTGCCGCGACGAGGGACTAGCGGGAGCGGTGAGCAGTTCTTC